This T cell receptor (beta chain) comes out of a study of cytomegalovirus exposure and HLA in healthy donors. The CDR3 loop spans 16 amino acids. In germline, CDR1 is SGHTA, CDR2 FQGNSA. The V end lost 4 bases, the J end lost 0 bases, and 13 bases lay between the germline ends. PCR was performed using 60 Vbeta and 13 Jbeta primers. Per the study methods: It was a later analysis that counted about 80 million unique TCR beta chains, of which some 12 million were shared. The repertoire was sequenced with immunoSEQ multiplex PCR; TCRdb's copy has only in-frame clones and lacks some. V, J and clone size reflect that table, while D and trimming were determined from the DNA. The sample lists roughly 100,000 clones, roughly four fifths occurring once.

The clonotype comes from a man aged 50 to 59 in good health and CMV-seronegative. Input material: PBMCs. The V call is TRBV7-2, the J call TRBJ2-4, with D perhaps TRBD1 (6 bases). Written as DNA, the CDR3 is TGTGCCAGCAGCTGGGACACAAGACTAGCCAAAAACATTCAGTACTTC. It encodes CASSWDTRLAKNIQYF.